Listed below are T cell receptor beta chains from one sample, sequenced in a study of T cell responses to AZD1222 COVID-19 vaccine. The repertoire was sequenced with immunoSEQ multiplex PCR; TCRdb's copy has only in-frame clones and lacks some. The top ten clones hold about 10% of a sample with around 50,000 clones, approximately 79% of them seen once. This material consisted of peripheral blood, taken on day 0 of AZD1222 vaccination. The receptors originated from an adult in good health. Each CDR3 is given with its conserved first and last residue. D genes are given only for firm matches. Not every row has a clone size; where given, it reads once, few, many or a size class.

J gene: TRBJ1-2; D gene: -; clone size: -; V gene: TRBV18; CDR3 DNA: TGTGCCAGCTCACCATCGAGCAGGAACTATGGCTACACCTTC; CDR3 protein: CASSPSSRNYGYTF
J gene: TRBJ1-4; D gene: TRBD1; clone size: -; V gene: TRBV5-1; CDR3 DNA: TGCGCCAGCAGCTGGCAGGGGGAGGGTAATGAAAAACTGTTTTTT; CDR3 protein: CASSWQGEGNEKLFF
J gene: TRBJ1-3; D gene: -; clone size: few; V gene: TRBV6-5; CDR3 DNA: TGTGCCACCAGTAAGGGCCATAGCTCTGGAAACACCATATATTTT; CDR3 protein: CATSKGHSSGNTIYF
J gene: TRBJ1-1; D gene: TRBD1; clone size: -; V gene: TRBV30; CDR3 DNA: TGTGCCGGCAGGCTAGGGGACAGGGGGGAGAGGAACACTGAAGCTTTCTTT; CDR3 protein: CAGRLGDRGERNTEAFF
J gene: TRBJ2-1; D gene: TRBD1; clone size: -; V gene: TRBV9; CDR3 DNA: TGTGCCAGCAGCGTAGATCCCGGGACAGCGAATGAGCAGTTCTTC; CDR3 protein: CASSVDPGTANEQFF
J gene: TRBJ1-2; D gene: -; clone size: -; V gene: TRBV29-1; CDR3 DNA: TGCAGCGTTAGTAGGGGGGACTATGGCTACACCTTC; CDR3 protein: CSVSRGDYGYTF
J gene: TRBJ2-1; D gene: TRBD2; clone size: once; V gene: TRBV29-1; CDR3 DNA: TGCAGCGTTGAAGCGGGAGGGCCTTACAATGAGCAGTTCTTC; CDR3 protein: CSVEAGGPYNEQFF
J gene: TRBJ1-2; D gene: -; clone size: -; V gene: TRBV9; CDR3 DNA: TGTGCCAGCAGCGTAGGAGGGGTGGAACGACCGTCGCACTACACCTTC; CDR3 protein: CASSVGGVERPSHYTF
J gene: TRBJ1-1; D gene: TRBD1; clone size: -; V gene: TRBV7-3; CDR3 DNA: TGTGCCAGCAGCAAGGGACAGGGGAACACTGAAGCTTTCTTT; CDR3 protein: CASSKGQGNTEAFF
J gene: TRBJ2-1; D gene: TRBD2; clone size: -; V gene: TRBV6-5; CDR3 DNA: TGTGCCAGCAGTTTCAGACTAGCGGGGGGGTATGAGCAGTTCTTC; CDR3 protein: CASSFRLAGGYEQFF
J gene: TRBJ1-5; D gene: -; clone size: -; V gene: TRBV28; CDR3 DNA: TGTGCCAGCAGTTTTTGGGGGAGGGGAAACAATCAGCCCCAGCATTTT; CDR3 protein: CASSFWGRGNNQPQHF
J gene: TRBJ1-1; D gene: -; clone size: -; V gene: TRBV12-3/TRBV12-4; CDR3 DNA: TGTGCCAGCAGAAACAGGGCGCACACTGAAGCTTTCTTT; CDR3 protein: CASRNRAHTEAFF
J gene: TRBJ2-2; D gene: TRBD2; clone size: -; V gene: TRBV19; CDR3 DNA: TGTGCCAGTAGTATTGCCCGGGGGGGAAGCACCGGGGAGCTGTTTTTT; CDR3 protein: CASSIARGGSTGELFF
J gene: TRBJ1-6; D gene: -; clone size: -; V gene: TRBV6-5; CDR3 DNA: TGTGCCAGTTCGTGGGGGGCGGGGACGAATTCACCCCTCCACTTT; CDR3 protein: CASSWGAGTNSPLHF
J gene: TRBJ2-7; D gene: -; clone size: -; V gene: TRBV2; CDR3 DNA: TGTGCCAGCAGTGATGCTAGACCCGATGACGAGCAGTACTTC; CDR3 protein: CASSDARPDDEQYF
J gene: TRBJ2-3; D gene: TRBD2; clone size: once; V gene: TRBV18; CDR3 DNA: TGTGCCAGCTCACCACGAGGCGGGGGGATCGCAGATACGCAGTATTTT; CDR3 protein: CASSPRGGGIADTQYF
J gene: TRBJ2-1; D gene: -; clone size: once; V gene: TRBV6-6; CDR3 DNA: TGTGCCAGCAGTTCGGTTACAGGGAATAGAAATGAGCAGTTCTTC; CDR3 protein: CASSSVTGNRNEQFF
J gene: TRBJ2-2; D gene: TRBD2; clone size: -; V gene: TRBV19; CDR3 DNA: TGTGCCAGTAGGATTGATGGACTAGCGGGAGTCGGGGAGCTGTTTTTT; CDR3 protein: CASRIDGLAGVGELFF
J gene: TRBJ1-2; D gene: TRBD1; clone size: few; V gene: TRBV25-1; CDR3 DNA: TGTGCCAGCAGTGCAGAGACAGGGCTGACACTCTTTTATGGCTACACCTTC; CDR3 protein: CASSAETGLTLFYGYTF
J gene: TRBJ1-5; D gene: -; clone size: once; V gene: TRBV6-5; CDR3 DNA: TGTGCCAGCAGTTACTCGAGGGTTCAGCCCCAGCATTTT; CDR3 protein: CASSYSRVQPQHF
J gene: TRBJ1-2; D gene: TRBD1; clone size: -; V gene: TRBV12-3/TRBV12-4; CDR3 DNA: TGTGCCAGCATCCCGACAGGGGGCTATGGCTACACCTTC; CDR3 protein: CASIPTGGYGYTF
J gene: TRBJ2-7; D gene: -; clone size: -; V gene: TRBV27; CDR3 DNA: TGTGCCAGCAGTGTCTATGCGGGGGCCGAGCAGTACTTC; CDR3 protein: CASSVYAGAEQYF
J gene: TRBJ2-7; D gene: TRBD2; clone size: -; V gene: TRBV13; CDR3 DNA: TGTGCCAGCAGCCCCGGGACTAGAGGGCCCGAGCAGTACTTC; CDR3 protein: CASSPGTRGPEQYF
J gene: TRBJ1-2; D gene: -; clone size: -; V gene: TRBV28; CDR3 DNA: TGTGCCAGCAGTTCGGGGGTTGGCTACACCTTC; CDR3 protein: CASSSGVGYTF
J gene: TRBJ1-1; D gene: -; clone size: -; V gene: TRBV18; CDR3 DNA: TGTGCCAGCTCACCAGGACGGAACACTGAAGCTTTCTTT; CDR3 protein: CASSPGRNTEAFF
J gene: TRBJ1-2; D gene: -; clone size: -; V gene: TRBV28; CDR3 DNA: TGTGCCAAAGCAGGGGAGATGGGCTATGGCTACACCTTC; CDR3 protein: CAKAGEMGYGYTF
J gene: TRBJ2-1; D gene: TRBD2; clone size: -; V gene: TRBV7-9; CDR3 DNA: TGTGCCAGCAGCTCCTGGACTAGCGGTACCTACAATGAGCAGTTCTTC; CDR3 protein: CASSSWTSGTYNEQFF
J gene: TRBJ1-1; D gene: -; clone size: -; V gene: TRBV27; CDR3 DNA: TGTGCCAGCAGTTCACGACAGAGGGTAGGTAGGTTCACTGAAGCTTTCTTT; CDR3 protein: CASSSRQRVGRFTEAFF
J gene: TRBJ2-7; D gene: -; clone size: -; V gene: TRBV15; CDR3 DNA: TGTGCCACCAGCAGGGACAGATCCTACGAGCAGTACTTC; CDR3 protein: CATSRDRSYEQYF
J gene: TRBJ1-2; D gene: TRBD1; clone size: -; V gene: TRBV2; CDR3 DNA: TGTGCCAGCAGTACCCAGGACAGGGTCGTGCCGGGCTACACCTTC; CDR3 protein: CASSTQDRVVPGYTF
J gene: TRBJ2-7; D gene: TRBD2; clone size: -; V gene: TRBV5-4; CDR3 DNA: TGTGCCAGCAGCTTGGAGCGGACTAGCGGGAGCCAGCCCTACGAGCAGTACTTC; CDR3 protein: CASSLERTSGSQPYEQYF
J gene: TRBJ2-7; D gene: -; clone size: -; V gene: TRBV30; CDR3 DNA: TGTGCCTGGAGCGGGCAGGGGTTTGGCGAGCAGTACTTC; CDR3 protein: CAWSGQGFGEQYF
J gene: TRBJ1-5; D gene: TRBD1; clone size: -; V gene: TRBV3-1/TRBV3-2; CDR3 DNA: TGTGCCAGCAGCCTCGGACAGGGCGCGGGCAATCAGCCCCAGCATTTT; CDR3 protein: CASSLGQGAGNQPQHF
J gene: TRBJ1-5; D gene: -; clone size: -; V gene: TRBV3-1/TRBV3-2; CDR3 DNA: TGTGCCAGCAGCCAAGATCGGAATCAGCCCCAGCATTTT; CDR3 protein: CASSQDRNQPQHF
J gene: TRBJ2-1; D gene: TRBD2; clone size: -; V gene: TRBV4-3; CDR3 DNA: TGCGCCAGCAGCCAAGAGACTAGCGGGGGAAATAATGAGCAGTTCTTC; CDR3 protein: CASSQETSGGNNEQFF
J gene: TRBJ1-6; D gene: -; clone size: once; V gene: TRBV27; CDR3 DNA: TGTGCCAGCAGTCCCGGCCTGGGGGGAGGGGAATTCACCCTCCACTTT; CDR3 protein: CASSPGLGGGEFTLHF
J gene: TRBJ1-4; D gene: -; clone size: -; V gene: TRBV2; CDR3 DNA: TGTGCCAGCAGCGCCCAGGGTAATGAAAAACTGTTTTTT; CDR3 protein: CASSAQGNEKLFF
J gene: TRBJ1-4; D gene: -; clone size: -; V gene: TRBV19; CDR3 DNA: TGTGCCAGTAGGCAAGACAGTACAACTAATGAAAAACTGTTTTTT; CDR3 protein: CASRQDSTTNEKLFF
J gene: TRBJ2-1; D gene: -; clone size: -; V gene: TRBV19; CDR3 DNA: TGTGCCAGTGGCTTCGGACATCTGAGCTCCTACAATGAGCAGTTCTTC; CDR3 protein: CASGFGHLSSYNEQFF
J gene: TRBJ2-1; D gene: -; clone size: -; V gene: TRBV7-2; CDR3 DNA: TGTGCCAGCAGCTTAGACGTACCGGGCCTGTCCTACAATGAGCAGTTCTTC; CDR3 protein: CASSLDVPGLSYNEQFF
J gene: TRBJ2-1; D gene: -; clone size: -; V gene: TRBV7-9; CDR3 DNA: TGTGCCAGCAGCTTAATGGAAGGCTCATACAATGAGCAGTTCTTC; CDR3 protein: CASSLMEGSYNEQFF
J gene: TRBJ2-2; D gene: TRBD1; clone size: -; V gene: TRBV30; CDR3 DNA: TGTGCCTGGAGAAGAAAGGGGGCTGGTGGCACCGGGGAGCTGTTTTTT; CDR3 protein: CAWRRKGAGGTGELFF
J gene: TRBJ1-3; D gene: -; clone size: -; V gene: TRBV7-2; CDR3 DNA: TGTGCCAGCAGCACCGAAGTGGGAAACACCATATATTTT; CDR3 protein: CASSTEVGNTIYF
J gene: TRBJ1-2; D gene: -; clone size: -; V gene: TRBV7-9; CDR3 DNA: TGTGCCAGCAGCTTGTCGACTGTGAACTATGGCTACACCTTC; CDR3 protein: CASSLSTVNYGYTF
J gene: TRBJ2-3; D gene: -; clone size: medium-sized; V gene: TRBV5-3; CDR3 DNA: TGTGCCAGAAGCCAGGGGAGGCACCGAGATACGCAGTATTTT; CDR3 protein: CARSQGRHRDTQYF
J gene: TRBJ2-7; D gene: TRBD2; clone size: -; V gene: TRBV5-1; CDR3 DNA: TGCGCCAGCAGCTTGGATTTAGCGGGTTCCAGTTCCGTCCAGTACTTC; CDR3 protein: CASSLDLAGSSSVQYF
J gene: TRBJ1-1; D gene: -; clone size: -; V gene: TRBV18; CDR3 DNA: TGTGCCAGCTCATACCTCGAGACGAGAAAGAACACTGAAGCTTTCTTT; CDR3 protein: CASSYLETRKNTEAFF
J gene: TRBJ1-4; D gene: -; clone size: -; V gene: TRBV18; CDR3 DNA: TGTGCCAGCTCACCACCGGGGGGGACCGCAGTTAATGAAAAACTGTTTTTT; CDR3 protein: CASSPPGGTAVNEKLFF
J gene: TRBJ1-5; D gene: -; clone size: -; V gene: TRBV28; CDR3 DNA: TGTGCCAGCAGCATACAGGGTGGCAATCAGCCCCAGCATTTT; CDR3 protein: CASSIQGGNQPQHF
J gene: TRBJ1-1; D gene: -; clone size: -; V gene: TRBV6-5; CDR3 DNA: TGTGCCAGCAGTCAGGCGAGGGGAGAAGCTTTCTTT; CDR3 protein: CASSQARGEAFF
J gene: TRBJ2-2; D gene: -; clone size: once; V gene: TRBV5-6; CDR3 DNA: TGTGCCAGCAGCCCGGAAGGACAACCAACCGGGGAGCTGTTTTTT; CDR3 protein: CASSPEGQPTGELFF
J gene: TRBJ1-5; D gene: -; clone size: few; V gene: TRBV27; CDR3 DNA: TGTGCCAGCAGTTCAATCCAAGGCGGGGGTGGCAATCAGCCCCAGCATTTT; CDR3 protein: CASSSIQGGGGNQPQHF
J gene: TRBJ2-3; D gene: -; clone size: -; V gene: TRBV2; CDR3 DNA: TGTGCCAGCAATCCTCTGGACTCCACAGATACGCAGTATTTT; CDR3 protein: CASNPLDSTDTQYF
J gene: TRBJ1-1; D gene: -; clone size: -; V gene: TRBV7-2; CDR3 DNA: TGTGCCAGCAGCTCATTACAGGGTGCGACTTTCTTT; CDR3 protein: CASSSLQGATFF
J gene: TRBJ2-4; D gene: TRBD2; clone size: -; V gene: TRBV3-1/TRBV3-2; CDR3 DNA: TGTGCCAGCAGCCAGGCGATAGCGGGAGTAGAAAACATTCAGTACTTC; CDR3 protein: CASSQAIAGVENIQYF
J gene: TRBJ1-1; D gene: TRBD1; clone size: -; V gene: TRBV5-1; CDR3 DNA: TGCGCCAGCAGCAACGAGATCGGGACAGCGAACACTGAAGCTTTCTTT; CDR3 protein: CASSNEIGTANTEAFF
J gene: TRBJ1-4; D gene: -; clone size: -; V gene: TRBV9; CDR3 DNA: TGTGCCAGCAGCTACGGGGGGCGCGGTGAAAAACTGTTTTTT; CDR3 protein: CASSYGGRGEKLFF